This T cell receptor beta chain was observed in a study of cytomegalovirus exposure and HLA in healthy donors. Use of 60 Vbeta and 13 Jbeta primers characterized the PCR. This table comes from immunoSEQ multiplex PCR, and its TCRdb copy is limited to in-frame clones, with some not included. This sample carries approximately 73,000 clones, around 79% of them seen once, and the ten largest clones take roughly a fifth. Of note for this clone: Its target is unknown.

The V segment lost 6 bases and the J segment 2 bases; nucleotides outside the gene matches: 5. CDR3 size: 13 residues. CDR1 is SQVTM and CDR2 is ANQGSEA in the germline V gene. Study-wide findings and caveats: Common viral pathogens were later found to be apparently linked to several of the most significant clusters. A highly shared variant cluster was judged a likely technical artifact.

The chain is built from TRBV29-1 and TRBJ2-3; 7 nucleotides align to TRBD1. The source of this sequence is a woman aged 40 to 55 in good health and CMV-seropositive. The sequenced sample was PBMCs. The CDR3 region is CSVDTGDTDTQYF. The CDR3 region has the DNA TGCAGCGTGGACACAGGGGACACAGATACGCAGTATTTT.